This TCR beta chain originates from a study of blood T cell repertoires in COVID-19. Study-wide context: Whether acute or convalescent, the COVID-19 samples came from the United States, Italy and Spain.

The CDR3 runs 14 residues. Germline CDR1 is SGHRS and CDR2 is YFSETQ. Between the trimmed V and J ends, which lost 0 bases and 11 bases, there was a span of 17 bases. The assay was immunoSEQ multiplex PCR, and TCRdb's table has in-frame clones only and misses some. The data show more than 200,000 clones, with around 84% seen just once and almost 4.5% held by the top ten. The chain uses TRBV5-1 and TRBJ1-1; tentative D call: TRBD1 (6 bases). This clonotype was sampled from a man in his fifties or sixties with acute or convalescent COVID-19. The sample consisted of peripheral blood. The CDR3 DNA reads as TGCGCCAGCAGCTTGGGGGACACCGGGGATCGGGCTTTCTTT. Translation: CASSLGDTGDRAFF.